The entry below describes one TCR beta chain. J lost 9 bases, V lost 2 bases, and 8 bases had no gene match. In germline, CDR1 is LGHNA, CDR2 YSLEER. The CDR3 has 15 amino acids. The source of the sample is a study of response to subunit inactivated influenza vaccine. TCRdb analysed the RT-PCR reads with MiXCR anew, one entry per CDR3 protein. The sample contains just under 250,000 distinct CDR3 sequences, 9% to 15% of which appear only once. The chain couples TRBV4-3 to TRBJ2-1; TRBD1 matches 9 bases. The source of this sequence is a man aged 50-59 years who received an inactivated influenza vaccine. Here the sequenced sample was non-naive T cells sorted from PBMCs, taken less than 15 days before vaccination. The CDR3 bases are TGCGCCAGCAGCCAACCGGGACAGGGACCAACTGAGCAGTTCTTC. Its translation is CASSQPGQGPTEQFF.